Each of the 28 T cell receptor beta chains below was sequenced from the same sample in a study of blood T cell repertoires in COVID-19. Produced via immunoSEQ multiplex PCR; TCRdb's table is partial and in-frame only. In the table there are approximately 250,000 clones, 90% of which are singletons. Sequencing was done on a sample of PBMCs or T cells enriched from blood (not recorded which). Receptors were obtained from a young woman with acute COVID-19.

The V gene is TRBV28, the J gene TRBJ1-5; possibly TRBD1 for D (5 bases). Trimming took 5 bases from V and 0 from J, leaving 11 bases between them. CDR3 length: 15 amino acids. Germline V gives CDR1 MDHEN, CDR2 SYDVKM. The CDR3 reads CASSETVLSNQPQHF. CDR3 coding DNA: TGTGCCAGCAGTGAGACAGTACTTAGCAATCAGCCCCAGCATTTT.

This clone was seen only once. The gene calls are TRBV19 and TRBJ2-7; 10 nucleotides line up with TRBD2. Germline CDR1 reads LNHDA; CDR2 reads SQIVND (reference sequence). V lost 5 bases, J lost 2 bases, and 12 bases stayed unmatched. The length of the CDR3 is 17 residues. CDR3 sequence reads: CASSPRWTSGHTYEQYF. The DNA of the CDR3 is TGTGCCAGTAGTCCCCGCTGGACTAGCGGCCATACCTACGAGCAGTACTTC.

This chain links TRBV30 with TRBJ2-7, with 10 nucleotides matching TRBD2. V lost 1 base, J lost 6 bases, and 9 bases stayed unmatched. Per the germline V gene, CDR1 is GTSNPN and CDR2 is SVGIG (reference sequence). The CDR3 has 15 amino acids. Written as DNA, the CDR3 is TGTGCCTGGAGTGAAAGGGGTCTAGCGGGAGCCGAGCAGTACTTC. This sequence encodes CAWSERGLAGAEQYF.

The chain couples TRBV19 to TRBJ2-1; 9 bases agree with TRBD2. Germline V gene data show CDR1 as LNHDA and CDR2 as SQIVND (reference sequence). There are 16 residues in the CDR3. V lost 1 base and J lost 2; bases outside the gene matches: 3. The CDR3 protein is CASSIGLADPYNEQFF. CDR3 coding DNA: TGTGCCAGTAGTATAGGACTAGCGGACCCCTACAATGAGCAGTTCTTC. Based on the CDR3 plus reference TRBV19 and TRBJ2-1, the full variable domain is DGGITQSPKYLFRKEGQNVTLSCEQNLNHDAMYWYRQDPGQGLRLIYYSQIVNDFQKGDIAEGYSVSREKKESFPLTVTSAQKNPTAFYLCASSIGLADPYNEQFFGPGTRLTVL.

In this sample, this clone turned up once. DNA of the CDR3: TGTGCCAGCAGACTCGCCGGGACAGGCAATTCACCCCTCCACTTT. Its protein product is CASRLAGTGNSPLHF. This chain links TRBV28 with TRBJ1-6; 8 bases agree with TRBD1. Per germline, CDR1 MDHEN and CDR2 SYDVKM. CDR3 length equals 15 residues. Trimming took 6 bases from V and 7 from J; bases not matched to a gene: 8.

This chain links TRBV7-2 with TRBJ2-3; 7 bases fit TRBD2. Trimming cost V 2 bases and J 5 bases; bases outside gene matches: 10. The CDR3 consists of 16 residues. CDR1 is SGHTA, CDR2 FQGNSA, per germline. The DNA for the CDR3 is TGTGCCAGCAGCTTAATAGGGCGGGGCGGGGGAGATACGCAGTATTTT. Amino acid sequence: CASSLIGRGGGDTQYF.

The chain carries TRBV9 and TRBJ2-7; D call uncertain. Trimming took off 3 bases at V and 3 bases at J, with 10 bases between the two ends. Germline values: CDR1 SGDLS, CDR2 YYNGEE. The CDR3 is made up of 13 amino acids. CDR3 DNA sequence: TGTGCCAGCAGCGATGCTCAGGACTACGAGCAGTACTTC. Protein product: CASSDAQDYEQYF.

The genes are TRBV2 and TRBJ2-1; tentative D call: TRBD2 (6 bases). The germline CDR1 and CDR2 sequences are SNHLY and FYNNEI. Trimming took 4 bases from V and 5 from J, leaving 12 bases between them. This CDR3 contains 14 residues. The CDR3 DNA is TGTGCCAGCAGTGCGTCGGCTAGCGACAATGAGCAGTTCTTC. It codes for CASSASASDNEQFF.

As regards this clone: Other DNA sequences in the same sample also yield this CDR3. The V and J genes are TRBV30 and TRBJ2-7, with D maybe TRBD2 (5 bases). CDR3 size: 11 residues. CDR1 is GTSNPN, CDR2 SVGIG, per germline (reference sequence). V was cut by 1 base and J by 4 bases, with 5 bases left in between. DNA for the CDR3: TGTGCCTGGAGTGGCGGGTACGAGCAGTACTTC. Its protein is CAWSGGYEQYF.

In DNA, the CDR3 is TGCAGCGTGGGCAGGGGGTCCTACAATGAGCAGTTCTTC. It codes for CSVGRGSYNEQFF. The V and J genes are TRBV29-1 and TRBJ2-1, with TRBD1 matching 7 bases. Unmatched junction bases numbered 3, after V lost 6 bases and J lost 1 base. Germline lookup yields CDR1 SQVTM and CDR2 ANQGSEA. The CDR3 spans 13 residues.

In the case of this clone: The same CDR3 can be traced to other DNA sequences in this sample. The chain carries TRBV4-1 and TRBJ2-5; D uncertain. The germline gives CDR1 MGHRA, CDR2 YSYEKL. The CDR3 spans 13 residues. Between the trimmed V and J ends, which lost 0 bases and 4 bases, there was a span of 6 bases. The CDR3, as DNA: TGCGCCAGCAGCCAAGACCCCGGAGAGACCCAGTACTTC. Translating gives CASSQDPGETQYF.

The V gene is TRBV7-9, the J gene TRBJ2-3, with 7 nucleotides matching TRBD1. The CDR3 loop spans 15 amino acids. The V and J ends lost 2 bases and 0 bases, in that order; junction bases with no gene match: 2. Germline CDR1 reads SEHNR; CDR2 reads FQNEAQ (reference sequence). DNA for the CDR3: TGTGCCAGCAGCTTACCCAGGGGGAGCACAGATACGCAGTATTTT. Amino acid sequence: CASSLPRGSTDTQYF.

Details on this clone: At one of its ends the junction is not consistent with the germline gene, which may arise from a read error. The rearrangement uses TRBV4-3 and TRBJ1-1, with D perhaps TRBD1 (5 bases). Per germline, CDR1 LGHNA and CDR2 YSLEER. This CDR3 has 17 amino acids. The CDR3, as DNA: TGCGCCAGTAGCCAAGATCCTGGCGGGACGTTGAACACTGAAGCTTTCTTT. Its translation is CASSQDPGGTLNTEAFF.

A few counts support this clone. The chain links TRBV5-1 to TRBJ2-7; D is unclear. The CDR3 sequence is 13 residues long. V was pared by 7 bases and J by 0 bases, with 11 bases between. Germline V gene lookup returns CDR1 SGHRS and CDR2 YFSETQ. The CDR3 nucleotides read TGCGCCAGCGCACCTTCGAGCTCCTACGAGCAGTACTTC. Translated, it gives CASAPSSSYEQYF.

This rearrangement joins TRBV5-4 to TRBJ1-3; possible D gene TRBD1, 5 bases. V lost 3 bases and J 0 bases, leaving 10 bases between the germline ends. Looked up from germline, CDR1 is SGHNT and CDR2 is YYREEE (reference sequence). CDR3 size: 15 residues. CDR3 coding DNA: TGTGCCAGCAGCTCAGGGTATATCTCTGGAAACACCATATATTTT. Protein: CASSSGYISGNTIYF. The full variable domain, rest sourced from reference TRBV5-4 and TRBJ1-3, is ETGVTQSPTHLIKTRGQQVTLRCSSQSGHNTVSWYQQALGQGPQFIFQYYREEENGRGNFPPRFSGLQFPNYSSELNVNALELDDSALYLCASSSGYISGNTIYFGEGSWLTVV.

The gene calls are TRBV28 and TRBJ2-7; a possible D gene is TRBD2 (6 bases). The CDR3 extends over 17 amino acids. Germline V gives CDR1 MDHEN, CDR2 SYDVKM. Between the trimmed V and J ends, which lost 5 bases and 2 bases, there was a span of 22 bases. This CDR3 is CASSPGVGGTQTYEQYF. CDR3 DNA sequence: TGTGCCAGCAGTCCCGGCGTCGGCGGGACCCAGACCTACGAGCAGTACTTC.

Concerning this clone: Other DNA sequences in the sample encode the same CDR3. The chain has TRBV19 and TRBJ2-7, with 8 bases aligning to TRBD1. The CDR3 covers 14 residues. Germline V CDR1 and CDR2: LNHDA, SQIVND (reference sequence). The V segment lost 5 bases and the J segment 3 bases; nucleotides outside the gene matches: 6. The CDR3 DNA reads TGTGCCAGTAGTGGACGGACAGGGAGCTACGAGCAGTACTTC. This gives the protein CASSGRTGSYEQYF.

The V call is TRBV29-1, the J call TRBJ1-2; the D is unclear. The V and J ends lost 8 bases and 0 bases respectively, with 10 bases between them. Germline CDR1 is SQVTM and CDR2 is ANQGSEA. The CDR3 runs to 12 residues. In nucleotides, the CDR3 is TGCAGCTCGGGGTCCGCTAACTATGGCTACACCTTC. It yields the protein CSSGSANYGYTF. The full variable domain, completed using reference TRBV29-1 and TRBJ1-2, is SAVISQKPSRDICQRGTSLTIQCQVDSQVTMMFWYRQQPGQSLTLIATANQGSEATYESGFVIDKFPISRPNLTFSTLTVSNMSPEDSSIYLCSSGSANYGYTFGSGTRLTVV.

This clone came up once. The genes are TRBV3-1 (or the pseudogene TRBV3-2) and TRBJ1-6; maybe TRBD1 (6 bases). CDR1 and CDR2 from the germline V gene are LGHDT and YNNKEL (reference sequence). There are 14 residues in the CDR3. Trimming cost V 1 base and J 8 bases, with 9 bases left between them. CDR3 bases: TGTGCCAGCAGCCAAGGGGACAAGTATTCACCCCTCCACTTT. Amino acids: CASSQGDKYSPLHF.

This chain uses TRBV6-2 or TRBV6-3 with TRBJ2-1, with 7 bases aligning to TRBD2. V was pared by 5 bases and J by 8 bases, with 12 bases of the junction left unmatched. Germline V CDR1 and CDR2: MNHEY, SVGEGT. The CDR3 loop spans 15 amino acids. CDR3 residues: CASSDRGERMDEQFF. DNA of the CDR3: TGTGCCAGCAGTGACCGGGGGGAGCGTATGGATGAGCAGTTCTTC.

This clone was recorded once. This chain uses TRBV5-6 with TRBJ2-2; TRBD2 matches at 12 bases. Germline assignment: CDR1 SGHDT and CDR2 YYEEEE. V dropped 1 base and J dropped 3; count of bases not matched to a gene: 1. This CDR3 contains 16 residues. The CDR3 sequence is CASSLPSGRDTGELFF. The DNA for the CDR3 is TGTGCCAGCAGCTTGCCTAGCGGGAGGGACACCGGGGAGCTGTTTTTT.

V and J are TRBV6-6 and TRBJ1-1; 9 bases agree with TRBD1. This CDR3 comprises 16 residues. Germline V gene sequence: CDR1 MNHNY, CDR2 SVGAGI (reference sequence). J lost 3 bases, V lost 5 bases, and 10 bases had no gene match. CDR3 nucleotides: TGTGCCAGCAGTAAGGACAGGGGTGGAGGGTACACTGAAGCTTTCTTT. Amino acid sequence: CASSKDRGGGYTEAFF.

The chain combines TRBV28 with TRBJ1-4; 10 bases are shared with TRBD1. The J segment lost 7 bases and the V segment lost 6 bases, leaving 11 bases of the junction unmatched. Germline V gene sequence: CDR1 MDHEN, CDR2 SYDVKM. CDR3 length: 16 amino acids. The CDR3 reads CASSSPGQGIGEKLFF. Written as DNA, the CDR3 is TGTGCCAGCAGCTCCCCGGGACAGGGGATTGGTGAAAAACTGTTTTTT.

This chain connects TRBV7-2 to TRBJ1-1, with TRBD1 identical over 9 bases. This CDR3 spans 17 amino acids. V shed 1 base and J 0 bases; nucleotides not matched to a gene: 6. From germline, CDR1 is SGHTA and CDR2 FQGNSA. The DNA of the CDR3 is TGTGCCAGCAGCTTAGAGGGGACAGGGTATTTGAACACTGAAGCTTTCTTT. Encoded protein: CASSLEGTGYLNTEAFF.

CDR3 region: CASLAGETGELFF. CDR3 bases: TGTGCCAGTCTAGCGGGAGAAACCGGGGAGCTGTTTTTT. The chain combines TRBV19 with TRBJ2-2, with 10 nucleotides matching TRBD2. V lost 8 bases to trimming and J lost 5 bases; unmatched junction nucleotides: 2. The CDR3 runs 13 residues. Germline assignment: CDR1 LNHDA and CDR2 SQIVND (reference sequence). The entire variable domain, with the rest obtained from reference TRBV19 and TRBJ2-2, is as follows: DGGITQSPKYLFRKEGQNVTLSCEQNLNHDAMYWYRQDPGQGLRLIYYSQIVNDFQKGDIAEGYSVSREKKESFPLTVTSAQKNPTAFYLCASLAGETGELFFGEGSRLTVL.

The chain employs TRBV4-3 and TRBJ1-3; D is unclear. V lost 0 bases and J 0 bases, leaving 12 bases between the germline ends. The length of the CDR3 is 17 residues. The germline CDR1 and CDR2 sequences are LGHNA and YSLEER. The CDR3 spells CASSQDVGALSGNTIYF. The CDR3 DNA is TGCGCCAGCAGCCAAGATGTCGGAGCTCTCTCTGGAAACACCATATATTTT.

The rearrangement uses TRBV30 and TRBJ2-3, with 7 bases matching TRBD2. CDR1 and CDR2 (germline): GTSNPN, SVGIG (reference sequence). J was trimmed by 0 bases and V by 7 bases; bases with no gene match: 1. The CDR3 consists of 12 residues. The CDR3 spells CAFGRSTDTQYF. The CDR3 nucleotides are TGTGCCTTCGGGAGGAGCACAGATACGCAGTATTTT.

The J gene is TRBJ2-5, the V gene TRBV7-2; 10 nucleotides match TRBD2. Germline CDR1 and CDR2: SGHTA and FQGNSA. The V and J ends lost 4 bases and 5 bases, in that order; junction bases with no gene match: 7. The CDR3 is made up of 15 amino acids. CDR3 DNA: TGTGCCAGCAGCTCCGGGACTAGCGAATGGGAGACCCAGTACTTC. This codes for CASSSGTSEWETQYF.